This TCR beta chain was identified in a study of memory CD4+ T cells and cytomegalovirus serostatus (dated by TCRdb to the late 2010s). For the study in its entirety: The cohort included around 33 healthy adults from Belgium, of whom 9 were CMV seropositive and 24 were CMV seronegative. The study sequenced CD4+ memory TCRbeta repertoires of a Belgian cohort with known cytomegalovirus serostatus to replicate a published TCR-based CMV serostatus classifier.

A FACSAria II was used to sort memory CD4+ T cells, defined as single viable CD3+CD4+CD8-CD45RO+ cells. To determine CMV serostatus, a Roche Elecsys assay was used that detects serum IgG against CMV pp150, pp28, p38 and p52. After thawing, total CD4+ T cells were enriched by positive selection with CD4 magnetic microbeads. Samples originated from another study that specifically interrogated the CD4+ T cell memory repertoire. Peripheral blood mononuclear cells were isolated and cryopreserved following standard operating procedures; serum was stored at -80 °C. The staining relied on CD3-PerCP (BW264/56), CD4-APC (RPA-T4), CD45RO-PE (UCHT1) and CD8-Pacific Orange (3B5) antibodies, and Sytox blue was used to exclude non-viable cells. The Quick-DNA Microprep Kit was used to extract genomic DNA from the sorted cells. Amplification of TCRbeta DNA was done with the immunoSEQ hsTCRbeta kit, following the protocol from the manufacturer. An Illumina MiSeq instrument was used to sequence the TCRbeta libraries. Per the original workflow: Removing out-of-frame sequences left 2 million to 2.5 million distinct TCRbeta sequences, an average of about 67,000 per individual. Each individual was scored according to the count of more than 150 previously reported CMV-associated TCRbeta sequences and the total productive distinct TCRbeta count. A beta-binomial model was reimplemented in Python, and scikit-learn random forests with default parameters were trained on data from the US cohort. Classifier performance on the Belgian cohort was reported as the median AUC with percentile confidence intervals calculated over 10,000 bootstrap iterations. TCRdb took over this immuneACCESS table, retaining in-frame rearrangements with V and J assigned. Such tables are incomplete; in checked studies, under half of the missing clones stem from an unresolved V gene, and the remainder is unexplained. The D gene and trimming were derived from the DNA, and the V and J assignments and clone size from that table. Recorded for this sample are tens of thousands of clones; around three quarters of them occurred a single time. Clones ranked in the top ten supply about 1.5% of the sample.

For this clone: Its antigen has not been determined. No clone much larger than this one lies a single base away; base qualities are absent.

Findings and caveats that apply to the study as a whole: A median bootstrapped AUC of roughly 0.95 with a 95% CI of 0.76-1.00 was achieved on the Belgian cohort by the original-framework classifier. Unlike the original study, which covered naive and memory CD4+ and CD8+ populations, the Belgian study sequenced only CD4+CD45RO+ memory cells. Among the 150 to 200 previously reported CMV-associated TCRbeta sequences, approximately 70 showed up in the CD4+ memory repertoires, with each one found in between one and five individuals. The results were interpreted as suggesting that the CMV-associated TCR signature is mostly present in the CD4+ memory repertoire. For CMV serostatus prediction, a median bootstrapped AUC of about 0.94 was reached with the original framework, and a median bootstrapped AUC of approximately 0.92 was reached with a US-trained random forest.

The CDR3 numbers 14 residues from cysteine through phenylalanine. Kept here is only the CDR3 DNA, which spans 42 bases and is read in frame from base 1. The germline V gene encodes CDR1 ENHRY and CDR2 SYGVKD. The germline ends are 8 bases apart after V is trimmed by 6 bases and J by 0 bases. The chain is made from TRBV10-3 and TRBJ2-2; confidence is insufficient to name the D gene. The TCR originated in an adult in good health and CMV-seronegative. The sample consisted of memory CD4+ T cells from blood. The CDR3 reads CAISPHANTGELFF. The nucleotide sequence reads TGTGCCATCAGCCCTCATGCGAACACCGGGGAGCTGTTTTTT.